This T cell receptor beta chain was sequenced in a study of CD8+CD57+ T cells in acquired aplastic anemia. For CDR3 and TCR beta VDJ profiling, genomic DNA was the template used. In TCRdb, the reads were re-called with MiXCR into one record per CDR3 protein. The repertoire holds 200,000 to 250,000 distinct CDR3 sequences, with about 60% as singletons. In regard to this clonotype: Its specificity is unknown.

The sequenced patients had an expansion of CD8+CD57+ cells seen by flow cytometry. Every one of the patients had aplastic anemia (severe, acquired). General study findings and limits: Patients were compared with controls for CD8+ Simpson's diversity, and no significant difference emerged. Common to patients and controls were twenty-nine CD8+ CDR3 sequences.

This TCR was sampled from a human donor with aplastic anemia. Input material: sorted CD4+, CD8+, or CD8+CD57+ T cells (not recorded which) from PBMCs.

The CDR3 loop reads CSARDDGSNTGELFF. CDR3 nucleotide sequence: TGCAGTGCTAGAGATGACGGATCGAACACCGGGGAGCTGTTTTTT. This sequence joins TRBV20-1 and TRBJ2-2; D ambiguous. Germline values: CDR1 DFQATT, CDR2 SNEGSKA (reference sequence). Trimming removed 0 bases at V and 0 bases at J, with 8 bases between. The length of the CDR3 is 15 residues.